These 4 T cell receptor beta chains came from one sample sequenced in a study of glioma-infiltrating T cells after dendritic cell vaccination. The repertoire was sequenced with immunoSEQ multiplex PCR; TCRdb's copy has only in-frame clones and lacks some. The table lists roughly 47,000 clones, less than 90% of them singletons. Source: blood, taken before dendritic cell vaccination. These receptors originate from a human donor with glioblastoma.

V is TRBV2 and J is TRBJ2-7; 7 positions match TRBD2. Per the germline V gene, CDR1 is SNHLY and CDR2 is FYNNEI. V trimming: 2 bases; J trimming: 2 bases; junction bases outside the gene matches: 3. The CDR3 has 14 amino acids. Here the CDR3 DNA reads TGTGCCAGCAGTGAAATGGGAGGGACCTACGAGCAGTACTTC. The encoded protein is CASSEMGGTYEQYF.

The chain is built from TRBV4-3 and TRBJ1-1; D is possibly TRBD1 (5 bases). Trimming stripped 0 bases from V and 0 bases from J, with 14 bases between. Per germline, CDR1 LGHNA and CDR2 YSLEER. The CDR3 consists of 17 residues. CDR3 in DNA: TGCGCCAGCAGCCAAGATCTTGGGGGAGGATTGAACACTGAAGCTTTCTTT. Residues: CASSQDLGGGLNTEAFF.

V usage is TRBV19 and J usage is TRBJ1-2, with D perhaps TRBD1 (6 bases). The CDR3 length is 13 residues. V lost 3 bases and J lost 7, with 12 bases in between. Germline CDR1 reads LNHDA; CDR2 reads SQIVND (reference sequence). The CDR3 sequence: CASSIPGAGGYTF. CDR3 in DNA: TGTGCCAGTAGTATCCCAGGGGCTGGTGGCTACACCTTC. The full variable domain, its missing parts supplied by reference TRBV19 and TRBJ1-2, is DGGITQSPKYLFRKEGQNVTLSCEQNLNHDAMYWYRQDPGQGLRLIYYSQIVNDFQKGDIAEGYSVSREKKESFPLTVTSAQKNPTAFYLCASSIPGAGGYTFGSGTRLTVV.

This chain uses TRBV5-1 with TRBJ2-2, with D possibly matching TRBD1 (6 bases). Germline lookup yields CDR1 SGHRS and CDR2 YFSETQ. The germline V and J ends were trimmed by 4 bases and 0 bases, with 10 bases remaining between them. The CDR3 loop spans 15 amino acids. The CDR3 nucleotides read TGCGCCAGCAGCCCCGGGACACCGAACACCGGGGAGCTGTTTTTT. This encodes CASSPGTPNTGELFF.